The 8 T cell receptor beta chains reported below all come from one sample, sequenced in a study of T cells in Graves' hyperthyroidism and ophthalmopathy. From RNA transcripts, TCR beta CDR3 regions were amplified. The HTBI primer set drove a first-round RT-PCR of the TCR CDR3. TCRdb processed the multiplex PCR reads anew with MiXCR; each CDR3 protein has one entry. The sample shows 700,000 to 850,000 distinct CDR3 sequences, around 40% of them seen only once. The sequencing input was blood. All receptors derive from a woman in her thirties or forties with Graves' hyperthyroidism.

Comment on this clonotype: At one of its ends the junction is not consistent with the germline gene, which may arise from a read error. This chain joins TRBV7-9 and TRBJ1-4; D unclear. Germline loops: CDR1 SEHNR, CDR2 FQNEAQ (reference sequence). This CDR3 has 15 residues. CDR3 sequence: CASSQDGRAGEKLFF. Here the CDR3 DNA reads TGCGCCAGCAGCCAAGATGGAAGGGCCGGTGAAAAACTGTTTTTT.

This clonotype was recorded a few times. V gene TRBV13 combines with J gene TRBJ2-2; the D gene is possibly TRBD1 (7 bases). Germline V gene lookup returns CDR1 PRHDT and CDR2 FYEKMQ (reference sequence). V was cut by 6 bases and J by 4 bases, with 15 bases left in between. This CDR3 is built from 15 residues. The CDR3 region has the DNA TGTGCCAGCAGTCGGGGGACAGCTAGCACCGGGGAGCTGTTTTTT. It encodes CASSRGTASTGELFF.

Many counts were recorded for this clonotype. The chain uses TRBV12-3 or TRBV12-4 and TRBJ1-5; 8 bases match TRBD1. The V and J ends lost 5 bases and 1 base, in that order; junction bases with no gene match: 7. The CDR3 covers 16 residues. The CDR3 DNA is TGTGCCAGCAGTCCGAGGACAGGGAGCAGCAATCAGCCCCAGCATTTT. Translating it yields CASSPRTGSSNQPQHF.

This clonotype occurred many times. CDR3 amino acids: CASSQSPGRHYGYTF. The CDR3 DNA reads TGCGCCAGCAGCCAAAGCCCGGGACGGCACTATGGCTACACCTTC. The V gene is TRBV4-3, the J gene TRBJ1-2; a weak D match, TRBD1 (5 bases). Germline V gene sequence: CDR1 LGHNA, CDR2 YSLEER. This CDR3 comprises 15 residues. V dropped 2 bases and J dropped 3 bases, with 13 bases sitting between them.

A few counts support this clonotype. The rearrangement uses TRBV7-2 and TRBJ2-2, with D possibly being TRBD1 (6 bases). The V end was cut by 7 bases, the J end by 0 bases, with 12 bases between. The CDR3 has 15 amino acids. Germline V gene data show CDR1 as SGHTA and CDR2 as FQGNSA. CDR3 DNA sequence: TGTGCCAGCAAGACAGGCCTCGCGAACACCGGGGAGCTGTTTTTT. This gives the protein CASKTGLANTGELFF.

The rearrangement uses TRBV12-3 or TRBV12-4 and TRBJ1-3; 7 positions match TRBD1. Unmatched junction bases numbered 8, after V lost 5 bases and J lost 4 bases. The length of the CDR3 is 15 residues. The CDR3 region is CASSRTGVGGNTIYF. CDR3 nucleotide sequence: TGTGCCAGCAGTCGAACAGGGGTCGGGGGAAACACCATATATTTT.

This clonotype was picked up many times. The chain has TRBV19 and TRBJ1-1; 10 bases agree with TRBD1. CDR3 length: 16 amino acids. The germline V gene has CDR1 LNHDA and CDR2 SQIVND (reference sequence). V lost 4 bases, J lost 0 bases, and 5 bases stayed unmatched. For the CDR3, the DNA is TGTGCCAGTAGTAGCGGGACAGGGGTTATGAACACTGAAGCTTTCTTT. Amino acid sequence: CASSSGTGVMNTEAFF.

This clonotype was counted once. The CDR3 here is CASSSRTANNSPLHF. CDR3 DNA: TGTGCCAGCAGTTCACGGACAGCTAATAATTCACCCCTCCACTTT. The chain carries TRBV6-5 and TRBJ1-6, with D possibly matching TRBD1 (6 bases). Germline CDR1 reads MNHEY; CDR2 reads SVGAGI. With 4 bases removed from V and 5 bases from J, the gap between germline ends came to 12 bases. This CDR3 has 15 residues.